Each of the 13 T cell receptor beta chains below was sequenced from the same sample in a study of blood T cell repertoires in COVID-19. Profiling relied on immunoSEQ multiplex PCR, and the TCRdb table lists in-frame clones only, not all of them. This table has about 250,000 clones, 86% appearing once. The sample taken for sequencing was peripheral blood. These receptors were obtained from a woman between 25 and 40 years old with active or convalescent COVID-19.

The chain recombines TRBV30 with TRBJ1-2; D remains unclear. The V gene's germline CDR1 is GTSNPN and CDR2 SVGIG (reference sequence). The CDR3 spans 13 residues. With 4 bases removed from V and 6 bases from J, the gap between germline ends came to 15 bases. In nucleotides, the CDR3 is TGTGCCTGGAATTCCGGAACAGCGGATGGCTACACCTTC. This sequence encodes CAWNSGTADGYTF. Complete variable domain (other parts from reference TRBV30 and TRBJ1-2): SQTIHQWPATLVQPVGSPLSLECTVEGTSNPNLYWYRQAAGRGLQLLFYSVGIGQISSEVPQNLSASRPQDRQFILSSKKLLLSDSGFYLCAWNSGTADGYTFGSGTRLTVV.

V is TRBV4-1 and J is TRBJ2-2, with D possibly TRBD1 on 6 matching bases. This CDR3 is 18 amino acids long. Trimming stripped 5 bases from V and 1 base from J, with 20 bases between. Germline CDR1 is MGHRA and CDR2 is YSYEKL. CDR3: CASSTSIRGSGNTGELFF. CDR3 sequence (DNA): TGCGCCAGCAGCACGAGTATAAGGGGGTCCGGGAACACCGGGGAGCTGTTTTTT.

The gene calls are TRBV4-3 and TRBJ2-3, with 8 bases identical to TRBD1. V lost 4 bases and J lost 3; bases outside the gene matches: 12. The CDR3 extends over 17 amino acids. CDR1 is LGHNA, CDR2 YSLEER, per germline. CDR3 amino acids: CASSPGAGGAGTDTQYF. In nucleotides, the CDR3 is TGCGCCAGCAGCCCAGGGGCAGGGGGCGCGGGTACAGATACGCAGTATTTT.

The genes are TRBV20-1 and TRBJ2-3, with 7 bases lining up with TRBD1. J was trimmed by 1 base and V by 3 bases; bases with no gene match: 4. This CDR3 has 14 amino acids. Germline-derived CDR1 and CDR2 are DFQATT and SNEGSKA (reference sequence). The CDR3 DNA is TGCAGTGCTAGTACAGGGGCGGGCACAGATACGCAGTATTTT. Its translation is CSASTGAGTDTQYF.

This chain joins TRBV6-5 and TRBJ2-7; TRBD1 aligns across 9 bases. Trimming at V came to 6 bases and at J to 4 bases, leaving 4 bases not matched to a gene. The length of the CDR3 is 13 residues. Germline CDR1 reads MNHEY; CDR2 reads SVGAGI. CDR3: CASSSTGGYEQYF. For the CDR3, the DNA is TGTGCCAGCAGCTCGACAGGGGGGTACGAGCAGTACTTC.

V is TRBV29-1 and J is TRBJ1-1; the D gene is possibly TRBD1 (5 bases). The CDR3 has 11 residues. Trimming shortened V by 6 bases and J by 6 bases, and 11 bases separated the two germline ends. Looked up from germline, CDR1 is SQVTM and CDR2 is ANQGSEA. This chain's CDR3 is CSVARGAEAFF. CDR3 in DNA: TGCAGCGTAGCCCGGGGGGCTGAAGCTTTCTTT.

This rearrangement joins TRBV28 to TRBJ1-3; 8 nucleotides agree with TRBD1. This CDR3 has 13 residues. Trimming at V came to 10 bases and at J to 7 bases, leaving 9 bases not matched to a gene. CDR1 and CDR2 from the germline V gene are MDHEN and SYDVKM. The CDR3 sequence: CATMTRQGNTIYF. The CDR3 DNA reads TGTGCCACCATGACACGACAGGGGAACACCATATATTTT. Supplemented by reference TRBV28 and TRBJ1-3, the full variable domain reads DVKVTQSSRYLVKRTGEKVFLECVQDMDHENMFWYRQDPGLGLRLIYFSYDVKMKEKGDIPEGYSVSREKKERFSLILESASTNQTSMYLCATMTRQGNTIYFGEGSWLTVV.

This chain joins TRBV6-5 and TRBJ1-2, with D maybe TRBD1 (5 bases). V was cut by 5 bases and J by 4 bases, with 14 bases left in between. CDR3 length: 14 residues. Germline V CDR1 and CDR2: MNHEY, SVGAGI. The CDR3 bases are TGTGCCAGCAGTCCGGGGGGGGGAGGCTATGGCTACACCTTC. Translation gives CASSPGGGGYGYTF.

About this clone itself: This same CDR3 is encoded by further DNA sequences in the sample. This chain uses TRBV19 with TRBJ2-3; a possible D gene is TRBD1 (5 bases). From germline, CDR1 is LNHDA and CDR2 SQIVND (reference sequence). This CDR3 has 15 amino acids. V lost 6 bases, J lost 1 base, and 14 bases lay in between. CDR3: CASSIPGRGTDTQYF. For the CDR3, the DNA is TGTGCCAGTAGCATCCCGGGCAGGGGCACAGATACGCAGTATTTT.

The gene calls are TRBV7-2 and TRBJ2-1; tentative D call: TRBD1 (6 bases). The CDR3 is made up of 16 amino acids. Trimming cost V 5 bases and J 5 bases, with 19 bases left between them. CDR1 and CDR2 from the germline V gene are SGHTA and FQGNSA. CDR3 nucleotides: TGTGCCAGCAGCCCACGAAGGAGGACAGTTAACAATGAGCAGTTCTTC. Its translation: CASSPRRRTVNNEQFF.

The V call is TRBV5-6, the J call TRBJ1-3; D is unresolved. Germline CDR1 reads SGHDT; CDR2 reads YYEEEE. The V gene lost 1 base and the J gene lost 1 base, with 12 bases spanning the gap. The CDR3 is 16 amino acids. CDR3 nucleotide sequence: TGTGCCAGCAGCTTGAGACAAACCAGGTCTGGAAACACCATATATTTT. Its protein is CASSLRQTRSGNTIYF.

The chain recombines TRBV2 with TRBJ2-1; D remains ambiguous. Germline lookup yields CDR1 SNHLY and CDR2 FYNNEI. V dropped 6 bases and J dropped 7 bases, with 10 bases sitting between them. The CDR3 extends over 12 amino acids. The DNA of the CDR3 is TGTGCCAGCAGCATGGAGAGGAATGAGCAGTTCTTC. This translates into CASSMERNEQFF.

J is TRBJ1-5 and V is TRBV19; a possible D gene is TRBD1 (5 bases). Trimming took off 6 bases at V and 1 base at J, with 13 bases between the two ends. CDR1 LNHDA and CDR2 SQIVND come from the germline V gene (reference sequence). CDR3 length: 15 residues. CDR3 sequence reads: CASSVGGASNQPQHF. CDR3 bases: TGTGCCAGTAGCGTCGGCGGGGCGAGCAATCAGCCCCAGCATTTT.